The T cell receptor (beta chain) described here comes from a study of T cell responses to AZD1222 COVID-19 vaccine. Study conclusions and caveats: Researchers report vaccine-associated CD4 TCRs spanning spike, with dominance at 160-218 and 743-854. Among the donors, most were white British and more were female, and clonal diversity was possibly underestimated. Repertoire sampling happened only post peak T cell response.

Germline CDR1 SEHNR, CDR2 FQNEAQ (reference sequence). The V end lost 4 bases, the J end lost 0 bases, and 10 bases lay between the germline ends. The CDR3 sequence is 15 residues long. For this clone: Its cognate antigen is unknown.

Using immunoSEQ multiplex PCR, the repertoire was profiled, and TCRdb retains in-frame clones only, with some absent. The sample lists roughly 130,000 clones; approximately 90% were seen once. The specimen comprised peripheral blood, sampled on day 0 of AZD1222 vaccination. The receptor was derived from an adult in good health. V and J are TRBV7-9 and TRBJ1-3, with D unresolved. CDR3 nucleotide sequence: TGTGCCAGCAGCTCACCCGGCCTCTCTGGAAACACCATATATTTT. This encodes CASSSPGLSGNTIYF.